This entry concerns a single T cell receptor beta chain. This record comes from a study of blood T cell repertoires in COVID-19. Whole-study context: Whether acute or convalescent, the COVID-19 samples came from the United States, Italy and Spain.

The CDR3 runs to 16 residues. Trimming left V 2 bases short and J 1 base short, with 17 bases between. The V gene's germline CDR1 is GTSNPN and CDR2 SVGIG (reference sequence). Clones were sequenced by immunoSEQ multiplex PCR, and TCRdb holds only the in-frame ones, with some missing. The top ten hold 4.3% of the sample, which has around 130,000 clones, more than 70% seen once. The clonotype comes from a human donor in a cohort sampled during active COVID-19. Sequenced: peripheral blood. V gene TRBV30 combines with J gene TRBJ1-2; D remains ambiguous. This CDR3 reads CAWSRDGVWINYGYTF. The CDR3, as DNA: TGTGCCTGGAGTCGAGACGGGGTATGGATTAACTATGGCTACACCTTC.